This T cell receptor (beta chain) was sequenced for a study of shared clonotypes between healthy human individuals. Across the study: Aged between 18 and 49, the donors were two women and a few men.

Caucasian adults residing in Nashville, Tennessee made up all the donors. Across several immunoSEQ plates, the genomic DNA of each subset was split evenly. Profiled with immunoSEQ multiplex PCR; TCRdb holds only in-frame clones, not every one. The sample holds a few million clones, approximately 96% seen once. The V end was cut by 6 bases, the J end by 10 bases, with 19 bases between. Germline CDR1 reads MGHDK; CDR2 reads SYGVNS. This CDR3 has 14 amino acids. The source is a man younger than 35 in good health. The chain combines TRBV25-1 with TRBJ2-1; TRBD2 is a possible D gene (6 bases). The source material was naive CD4+ T cells sorted from blood. Subset indicated: CD45RA+ positively selected. CDR3 region: CASRRPSESGEQFF. The CDR3 nucleotides are TGTGCCAGCAGACGGCCTAGCGAGTCAGGGGAGCAGTTCTTC.